This T cell receptor beta chain was sequenced in a study of Graves' ophthalmopathy and Graves' hyperthyroidism. Study context: Stable hyperthyroidism referred to disease that showed no ophthalmopathy within 18 months of follow-up. Study-wide findings and caveats: Sensitivity of approximately 70% and specificity of less than 75% were achieved by the model that predicted ophthalmopathy progression. Ophthalmopathy could be told apart from stable hyperthyroidism by a 13-signature model (about 90% sensitivity, approximately 81% specificity).

This clonotype was seen many times. Its antigen is currently unknown. CDR1 and CDR2 from the germline V gene are SNHLY and FYNNEI. The CDR3 is 13 amino acids. V lost 11 bases and J lost 6, with 16 bases in between. Pregnancy or lactation, uncontrolled infections and other autoimmune diseases were grounds for excluding patients. For repertoire sequencing, the TCR beta CDR3 regions were amplified from RNA transcripts. RT-PCR with HTBI primers came first, then second-round multiplex PCR. TCRdb itself ran the multiplex PCR reads through MiXCR, one entry per CDR3 protein. The sample contains around 1,000,000 distinct CDR3 sequences, about 40% of which appear only once.

This chain connects TRBV2 to TRBJ1-4; D may be TRBD1 (6 bases). Sequencing was carried out using peripheral blood or thyroid tissue (not recorded which). The TCR comes from an adult man with Graves' hyperthyroidism. CDR3 residues: CAGTQGRDEKLFF. The DNA of the CDR3 is TGTGCCGGGACACAGGGCAGAGATGAAAAACTGTTTTTT. Full variable domain (rest looked up from reference TRBV2 and TRBJ1-4): EPEVTQTPSHQVTQMGQEVILRCVPISNHLYFYWYRQILGQKVEFLVSFYNNEISEKSEIFDDQFSVERPDGSNFTLKIRSTKLEDSAMYFCAGTQGRDEKLFFGSGTQLSVL.